A single sample is the source of the 29 T cell receptor beta chains below, sequenced in a study of Graves' ophthalmopathy and Graves' hyperthyroidism. From RNA, the CDR3 regions of TCR beta chains were amplified and sequenced. The library came from an HTBI-primed first-round RT-PCR and a second-round multiplex PCR. From the multiplex PCR reads, TCRdb called clonotypes with MiXCR, one entry per CDR3 protein. The data show 500,000 to 700,000 distinct CDR3 sequences, approximately 35% seen once. Input material: peripheral blood or thyroid tissue (not recorded which). Receptor source: an adult man with Graves' hyperthyroidism.

This clonotype has a count of ten or more. V is TRBV7-2 and J is TRBJ1-6, with TRBD1 as a possible D gene (6 bases). Trimming shortened V by 1 base and J by 7 bases, and 14 bases separated the two germline ends. The CDR3 extends over 16 amino acids. Germline CDR1 SGHTA, CDR2 FQGNSA. The CDR3 protein is CASSLERGTPNSPLHF. The CDR3 bases are TGTGCCAGCAGCTTAGAGAGGGGGACGCCGAATTCACCCCTCCACTTT.

This clonotype has a count of ten or more. The genes are TRBV20-1 and TRBJ1-1; D not resolved. The V end lost 0 bases, the J end lost 4 bases, and 9 bases lay between the germline ends. The CDR3 is 13 amino acids. Germline-derived CDR1 and CDR2 are DFQATT and SNEGSKA (reference sequence). The CDR3 nucleotides read TGCAGTGCTAGAGAGGGTCGGGGCACTGAAGCTTTCTTT. Translating it yields CSAREGRGTEAFF.

V and J are TRBV7-9 and TRBJ2-1, with a possible D match to TRBD1 (5 bases). Per germline, CDR1 SEHNR and CDR2 FQNEAQ (reference sequence). The CDR3 is 13 residues long. Trimming stripped 1 base from V and 10 bases from J, with 11 bases between. The CDR3 protein is CASSLEWKGEQFF. The DNA for the CDR3 is TGTGCCAGCAGCTTAGAGTGGAAGGGGGAGCAGTTCTTC.

The chain recombines TRBV6-6 with TRBJ2-5; D is possibly TRBD1 or TRBD2 (5 bases each). In germline, CDR1 is MNHNY, CDR2 SVGAGI (reference sequence). CDR3 length: 15 amino acids. The V and J ends lost 2 bases and 5 bases respectively, with 15 bases between them. CDR3 in amino acids: CASSYVIGAGETQYF. CDR3 in DNA: TGTGCCAGCAGTTACGTGATCGGGGCAGGGGAGACCCAGTACTTC.

This chain links TRBV9 with TRBJ2-5, with TRBD2 matching 9 bases. The CDR3 spans 15 residues. The V segment lost 4 bases and the J segment 1 base; nucleotides outside the gene matches: 5. The germline V gene encodes CDR1 SGDLS and CDR2 YYNGEE. CDR3 region: CASSRLAAFQETQYF. The CDR3 DNA sequence: TGTGCCAGCAGCCGACTAGCGGCCTTCCAAGAGACCCAGTACTTC.

The table lists this clonotype with many counts. The genes are TRBV7-9 and TRBJ1-1; TRBD1 might be the D (6 bases). This CDR3 region has 13 residues. Per germline, CDR1 SEHNR and CDR2 FQNEAQ (reference sequence). The V gene lost 5 bases and the J gene lost 0 bases, with 7 bases spanning the gap. CDR3: CASSRDMNTEAFF. CDR3 in DNA: TGTGCCAGCAGCCGGGACATGAACACTGAAGCTTTCTTT.

The genes are TRBV7-9 and TRBJ1-2; no firm D call. CDR3 length: 13 amino acids. CDR1 is SEHNR and CDR2 is FQNEAQ in the germline V gene (reference sequence). V lost 5 bases, J lost 5 bases, and 12 bases lay in between. The CDR3 region has the DNA TGTGCCAGCAGCCCCCTCACCCGATATGGCTACACCTTC. The encoded protein is CASSPLTRYGYTF. The complete variable domain, with remaining parts taken from reference TRBV7-9 and TRBJ1-2, reads DTGVSQNPRHKITKRGQNVTFRCDPISEHNRLYWYRQTLGQGPEFLTYFQNEAQLEKSRLLSDRFSAERPKGSFSTLEIQRTEQGDSAMYLCASSPLTRYGYTFGSGTRLTVV.

This clonotype was counted at least ten times. This chain joins TRBV19 and TRBJ2-7, with D maybe TRBD2 (5 bases). The CDR3 sequence is 19 residues long. The V gene's germline CDR1 is LNHDA and CDR2 SQIVND (reference sequence). Trimming shortened V by 3 bases and J by 0 bases, and 24 bases separated the two germline ends. CDR3 residues: CASSMNQSNEGTISYEQYF. CDR3 coding DNA: TGTGCCAGTAGTATGAATCAGTCCAATGAGGGAACGATCTCCTACGAGCAGTACTTC.

This clonotype was recorded many times. CDR3 protein: CASSLAGASYGYTF. The CDR3 coding sequence is TGTGCCAGCAGCTTAGCCGGGGCGAGCTATGGCTACACCTTC. This chain joins TRBV7-2 and TRBJ1-2, with a weak D call TRBD1 (5 bases). V was clipped by 0 bases and J by 4 bases, with 9 bases between them. The CDR3 consists of 14 residues. Germline V gene sequence: CDR1 SGHTA, CDR2 FQGNSA.

With respect to this clonotype: With a much larger clone just one base away, this may be a read error. The gene calls are TRBV12-5 and TRBJ1-2; 9 positions match TRBD1. CDR3 length: 15 residues. Germline values: CDR1 LGHNT, CDR2 FRNRAP. CDR3 DNA sequence: TGTGCCATCAGTTTACGGGGACAGGGTAACTATGGCTACACCTTC. Protein: CAISLRGQGNYGYTF.

This clonotype was seen many times. The chain uses TRBV7-9 and TRBJ1-5, with D unresolved. CDR1 is SEHNR, CDR2 FQNEAQ, per germline (reference sequence). The CDR3 is 15 residues long. The V gene lost 5 bases and the J gene lost 1 base, with 12 bases spanning the gap. The CDR3 loop reads CASSPDTLSNQPQHF. The CDR3 DNA reads TGTGCCAGCAGCCCTGACACGTTAAGCAATCAGCCCCAGCATTTT.

V usage is TRBV7-4 and J usage is TRBJ1-3; D call uncertain. V lost 5 bases to trimming and J lost 4 bases, with 12 bases between them. The CDR3 has 14 amino acids. Germline lookup yields CDR1 SGHVT and CDR2 SQSDAQ. CDR3 sequence reads: CASSPGLAGNTIYF. Written as DNA, the CDR3 is TGTGCCAGCAGCCCCGGACTAGCGGGAAACACCATATATTTT.

This clonotype showed up many times. This chain connects TRBV20-1 to TRBJ2-7; 13 bases fit TRBD2. This CDR3 contains 15 residues. CDR1 and CDR2 from the germline V gene are DFQATT and SNEGSKA (reference sequence). Losses at the gene ends were 5 bases for V and 5 bases for J; bases not matched to a gene: 9. The CDR3 loop reads CSAGLAGVGYDEQYF. The CDR3 DNA reads TGCAGTGCTGGACTAGCGGGAGTAGGGTATGACGAGCAGTACTTC.

This clonotype was detected many times. The chain carries TRBV7-9 and TRBJ2-7; the D gene is possibly TRBD1 (6 bases). With 7 bases removed from V and 7 bases from J, the gap between germline ends came to 17 bases. This CDR3 contains 13 residues. Germline V gene data show CDR1 as SEHNR and CDR2 as FQNEAQ (reference sequence). The CDR3 is CASIGNRAEEQYF. The CDR3 DNA reads as TGTGCCAGCATTGGGAACAGGGCGGAGGAGCAGTACTTC.

The genes are TRBV29-1 and TRBJ1-5; TRBD1 might be the D (6 bases). The CDR3 sequence is 12 residues long. Per the germline V gene, CDR1 is SQVTM and CDR2 is ANQGSEA. Trimming shortened V by 4 bases and J by 7 bases, and 11 bases separated the two germline ends. Here the CDR3 reads CSVAQGGQPQHF. Written as DNA, the CDR3 is TGCAGCGTTGCACAGGGCGGCCAGCCCCAGCATTTT.

This clonotype was detected ten times or more. The chain joins TRBV5-8 to TRBJ1-1; a weak D match, TRBD1 (6 bases). The CDR3 loop spans 13 amino acids. With 4 bases removed from V and 3 bases from J, the gap between germline ends came to 10 bases. CDR1 is SGHTS, CDR2 YDEGEE, per germline. The DNA for the CDR3 is TGTGCCAGCAGCATCTACAGGGACACTGAAGCTTTCTTT. Translated, it gives CASSIYRDTEAFF.

This clonotype was recorded many times. The chain is built from TRBV7-2 and TRBJ2-7, with 11 bases aligning to TRBD2. Germline V gene lookup returns CDR1 SGHTA and CDR2 FQGNSA. V lost 5 bases to trimming and J lost 3 bases; unmatched junction nucleotides: 6. This CDR3 comprises 15 residues. CDR3 protein: CASSPRGLADYEQYF. The DNA of the CDR3 is TGTGCCAGCAGCCCCCGGGGACTAGCGGACTACGAGCAGTACTTC.

This clonotype was detected only once. This chain links TRBV12-3 or TRBV12-4 with TRBJ2-7; perhaps TRBD1 as D (5 bases). The end of the DNA is better explained by TRBJ2-1, so the J call may be wrong. The CDR3 covers 16 residues. The CDR3 DNA is TGTGCCAGCAGTTTAAGTATCACGTTCCAGGGCAATGAGCAGTTCTTC. Protein product: CASSLSITFQGNEQFF.

V and J are TRBV7-6 and TRBJ2-3; D perhaps matches TRBD1 (5 bases). This CDR3 contains 13 residues. The V and J ends lost 1 base and 10 bases respectively, with 12 bases between them. Per the germline V gene, CDR1 is SGHVS and CDR2 is FNYEAQ. The CDR3 coding sequence is TGTGCCAGCAGCTTAGTTGAGGCAGGGCCGCAGTATTTT. Translation gives CASSLVEAGPQYF.

The chain joins TRBV19 to TRBJ1-6, with D perhaps TRBD1 (5 bases). The CDR3 has 15 residues. V lost 4 bases, J lost 3 bases, and 10 bases lay in between. Germline CDR1 is LNHDA and CDR2 is SQIVND (reference sequence). CDR3 sequence (DNA): TGTGCCAGTAGTAGCTCGGGGGACTATAATTCACCCCTCCACTTT. Protein product: CASSSSGDYNSPLHF.

This clonotype was detected many times. The chain uses TRBV20-1 and TRBJ1-2; D perhaps matches TRBD1 (6 bases). The CDR3 extends over 16 amino acids. From germline, CDR1 is DFQATT and CDR2 SNEGSKA (reference sequence). The germline V and J ends were trimmed by 1 base and 2 bases, with 17 bases remaining between them. The chain's CDR3 is CSARAGEYHGNYGYTF. The CDR3, as DNA: TGCAGTGCTAGAGCAGGGGAGTACCATGGGAACTATGGCTACACCTTC.

This chain links TRBV7-9 with TRBJ2-7, with 11 bases fitting TRBD1. The V and J ends lost 3 bases and 9 bases, in that order; junction bases with no gene match: 13. Per germline, CDR1 SEHNR and CDR2 FQNEAQ (reference sequence). CDR3 length: 16 residues. The DNA for the CDR3 is TGTGCCAGCAGCTTCCCGGGACAGGGGGTCACAGATACGCAGTACTTC. Translated: CASSFPGQGVTDTQYF.

This chain uses TRBV20-1 with TRBJ1-3; D unresolved. The CDR3 is made up of 12 amino acids. Germline V gene lookup returns CDR1 DFQATT and CDR2 SNEGSKA (reference sequence). The V gene lost 4 bases and the J gene lost 7 bases, with 11 bases spanning the gap. The CDR3 DNA reads TGCAGTGCTACCAATAGTCGGAACACCATATATTTT. Its translation: CSATNSRNTIYF.

This clonotype showed up many times. The rearrangement uses TRBV10-3 and TRBJ1-2; D is uncertain. The V gene lost 3 bases and the J gene lost 4 bases, with 15 bases spanning the gap. The germline CDR1 and CDR2 sequences are ENHRY and SYGVKD. This CDR3 region has 15 residues. CDR3 amino acids: CAISDPEIITYGYTF. In DNA form, the CDR3 reads TGTGCCATCAGTGACCCTGAAATAATAACCTATGGCTACACCTTC.

The chain carries TRBV5-1 and TRBJ2-2; tentative D call: TRBD2 (6 bases). This CDR3 comprises 16 residues. The germline V gene encodes CDR1 SGHRS and CDR2 YFSETQ. Trimming stripped 4 bases from V and 0 bases from J, with 13 bases between. Here the CDR3 reads CASSRNSGANTGELFF. DNA for the CDR3: TGCGCCAGCAGCCGAAATAGCGGTGCGAACACCGGGGAGCTGTTTTTT.

V usage is TRBV6-5 and J usage is TRBJ1-2; 11 positions match TRBD1. The CDR3 totals 14 residues. CDR1 and CDR2 (germline): MNHEY, SVGAGI. V dropped 7 bases and J dropped 8; count of bases not matched to a gene: 9. CDR3 in amino acids: CASTNWDRGGGYTF. CDR3 bases: TGTGCCAGCACCAATTGGGACAGGGGGGGGGGCTACACCTTC.

Regarding this clonotype: Being one base from a much bigger clone, this may be a read error. The J gene is TRBJ2-7, the V gene TRBV4-1; D not resolved. CDR1 is MGHRA, CDR2 YSYEKL, per germline. The CDR3 consists of 13 residues. CDR3 DNA sequence: TGCGCCAGCAGCCAAGATCAGATCTACGAGCGGTACTTC. Protein: CASSQDQIYERYF.

The gene calls are TRBV12-3 or TRBV12-4 and TRBJ1-1; 11 bases map to TRBD1. Trimming removed 4 bases from V and 1 base from J; junction bases left unmatched: 8. The CDR3 loop spans 17 amino acids. The DNA of the CDR3 is TGTGCCAGCAGTTGGACAGGGGGCTCGGGGCAGAACACTGAAGCTTTCTTT. This sequence encodes CASSWTGGSGQNTEAFF.

The V gene is TRBV20-1, the J gene TRBJ1-1; D gene ambiguous. The length of the CDR3 is 13 residues. Germline assignment: CDR1 DFQATT and CDR2 SNEGSKA (reference sequence). The ends were cut back, 0 bases at V and 5 bases at J, with 10 bases in the middle. CDR3 DNA sequence: TGCAGTGCTAGAGATCTTATTACAACTGAAGCTTTCTTT. Translating it yields CSARDLITTEAFF.